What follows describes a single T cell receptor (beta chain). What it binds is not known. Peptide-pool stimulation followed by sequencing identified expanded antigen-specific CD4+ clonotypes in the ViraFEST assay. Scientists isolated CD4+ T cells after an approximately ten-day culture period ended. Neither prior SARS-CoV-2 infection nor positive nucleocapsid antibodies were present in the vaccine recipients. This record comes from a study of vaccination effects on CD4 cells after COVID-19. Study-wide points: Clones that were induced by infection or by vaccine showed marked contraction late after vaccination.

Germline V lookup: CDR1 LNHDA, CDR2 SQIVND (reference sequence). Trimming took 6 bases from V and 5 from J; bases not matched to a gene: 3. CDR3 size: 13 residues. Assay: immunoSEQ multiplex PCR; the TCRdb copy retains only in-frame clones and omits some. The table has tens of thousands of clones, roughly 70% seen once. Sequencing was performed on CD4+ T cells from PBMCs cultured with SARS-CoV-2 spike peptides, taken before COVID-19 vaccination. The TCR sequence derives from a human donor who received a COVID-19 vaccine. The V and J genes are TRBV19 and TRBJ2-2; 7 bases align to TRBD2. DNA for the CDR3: TGTGCCAGTAGGAGGGGAGGGACCGGGGAGCTGTTTTTT. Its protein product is CASRRGGTGELFF.